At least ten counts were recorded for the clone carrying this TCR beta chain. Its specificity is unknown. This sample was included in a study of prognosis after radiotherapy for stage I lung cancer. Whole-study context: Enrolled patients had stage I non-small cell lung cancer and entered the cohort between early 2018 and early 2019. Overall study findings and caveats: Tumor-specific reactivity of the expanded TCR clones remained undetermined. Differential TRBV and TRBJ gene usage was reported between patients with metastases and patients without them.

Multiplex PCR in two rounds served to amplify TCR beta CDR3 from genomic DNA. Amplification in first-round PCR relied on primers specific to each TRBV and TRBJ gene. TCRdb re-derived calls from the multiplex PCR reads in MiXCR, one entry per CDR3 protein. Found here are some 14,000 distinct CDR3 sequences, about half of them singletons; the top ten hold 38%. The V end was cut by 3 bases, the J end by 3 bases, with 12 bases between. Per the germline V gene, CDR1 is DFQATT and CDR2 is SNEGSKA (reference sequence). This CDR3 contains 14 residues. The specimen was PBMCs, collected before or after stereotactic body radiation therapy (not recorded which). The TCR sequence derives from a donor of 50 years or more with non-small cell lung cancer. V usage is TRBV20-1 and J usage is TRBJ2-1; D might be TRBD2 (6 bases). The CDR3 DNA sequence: TGCAGTGCTAGTCGGGGGAGCCTCTACAATGAGCAGTTCTTC. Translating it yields CSASRGSLYNEQFF.